The entry below describes one T cell receptor beta chain. Its antigen is not identified. This entry comes from a study of cytotoxic CD8 clonotypes in ibrutinib-treated CLL. Study observations and caveats: An increase in clonality occurred at ibrutinib response, followed by a return toward baseline at progression. Under treatment, the uncommon public clonotypes either contracted or remained stable. Sustained-remission and progressing patients had different sampling times.

V lost 6 bases and J 0 bases, leaving 2 bases between the germline ends. The CDR3 is 12 amino acids. CDR1 and CDR2 (germline): MNHEY, SMNVEV (reference sequence). The repertoire was sequenced with immunoSEQ multiplex PCR; TCRdb's copy has only in-frame clones and lacks some. The sample lists 150,000 to 200,000 clones; roughly 84% were seen once. This sequence joins TRBV27 and TRBJ1-4, with D unresolved. The sequence came from a human donor with chronic lymphocytic leukemia. Sequenced material: PBMCs, taken at disease progression, from a patient treated with ibrutinib. CDR3 residues: CASRTTNEKLFF. The DNA of the CDR3 is TGTGCCAGCAGAACAACTAATGAAAAACTGTTTTTT.